A selection of T cell receptor beta chains follows, all from one sample in a study of control samples from healthy donors and cancer patients. Data came from immunoSEQ multiplex PCR; TCRdb stores just in-frame clones and leaves some out. The table shows about 170,000 clones, with 93% occurring only once. The sequencing sample was made of blood. The source is a woman in her sixties in good health. CDR3s include the opening cysteine and the closing phenylalanine or tryptophan. Each record gives: J gene, V gene, clone size, D gene, CDR3 DNA, CDR3 protein. D genes are given only for firm matches. A row's size may be missing; if present it is once, few, many or a size class.

j_call: TRBJ2-5
v_call: TRBV5-1
clone_size: .
d_call: TRBD1
cdr3_nt: TGCGCCAGCAGCCTGGGACAGGGGATTGGGATACGGGAGACCCAGTACTTC
cdr3_aa: CASSLGQGIGIRETQYF

j_call: TRBJ1-2
v_call: TRBV30
clone_size: .
d_call: TRBD1
cdr3_nt: TGTGCCTGGATACAGGACAGGGGGCTCGGTGGCTACACCTTC
cdr3_aa: CAWIQDRGLGGYTF

j_call: TRBJ1-5
v_call: TRBV6-5
clone_size: .
d_call: TRBD1
cdr3_nt: TGTGCCAGCAGCTTCGGACAGGCCCCAGGTCAGCCCCAGCATTTT
cdr3_aa: CASSFGQAPGQPQHF

j_call: TRBJ1-3
v_call: TRBV27
clone_size: .
d_call: .
cdr3_nt: TGTGCCAGCAGTTTCTGGGCTGGAAACACCATATATTTT
cdr3_aa: CASSFWAGNTIYF

j_call: TRBJ1-2
v_call: TRBV7-8
clone_size: .
d_call: .
cdr3_nt: TGTGCCAGCAGTTTAGCCCACGCTGACAGTCGGGGCTACACCTTC
cdr3_aa: CASSLAHADSRGYTF

j_call: TRBJ2-2
v_call: TRBV24-1
clone_size: .
d_call: TRBD1
cdr3_nt: TGTGCCACCAGCGGGACAGGGGGAAACACCGGGGAGCTGTTTTTT
cdr3_aa: CATSGTGGNTGELFF

j_call: TRBJ1-3
v_call: TRBV9
clone_size: .
d_call: .
cdr3_nt: TGTGCCAGCAGCGTAGAAGGGTCCGGAAACACCATATATTTT
cdr3_aa: CASSVEGSGNTIYF

j_call: TRBJ1-3
v_call: TRBV25-1
clone_size: once
d_call: .
cdr3_nt: TGTGCCAGCAGTGAATTTGGGAGCTCTGGAAACACCATATATTTT
cdr3_aa: CASSEFGSSGNTIYF

j_call: TRBJ1-4
v_call: TRBV13
clone_size: once
d_call: TRBD1
cdr3_nt: TGTGCCAGCAGCTCACGGCATGGGACAGGGGGAGAAAAACTGTTTTTT
cdr3_aa: CASSSRHGTGGEKLFF

j_call: TRBJ2-7
v_call: TRBV5-4
clone_size: .
d_call: .
cdr3_nt: TGTGCCAGCAGCTTTTTCACAGTCGCCTACGAGCAGTACTTC
cdr3_aa: CASSFFTVAYEQYF

j_call: TRBJ1-5
v_call: TRBV7-9
clone_size: .
d_call: TRBD1
cdr3_nt: TGTGCCAGCAGCTTTGGTGACAGGGGTCATCAGCCCCAGCATTTT
cdr3_aa: CASSFGDRGHQPQHF

j_call: TRBJ2-7
v_call: TRBV27
clone_size: .
d_call: .
cdr3_nt: TGTGCCAGCAGTTTGGGGGCAGGGAGAACCTACGAGCAGTACTTC
cdr3_aa: CASSLGAGRTYEQYF

j_call: TRBJ1-1
v_call: TRBV6-6
clone_size: .
d_call: TRBD1
cdr3_nt: TGTGCCAGCAGTTACACAGGGGGCAAGGACACTGAAGCTTTCTTT
cdr3_aa: CASSYTGGKDTEAFF

j_call: TRBJ2-3
v_call: TRBV4-3
clone_size: .
d_call: .
cdr3_nt: TGCGCCAGCAGCCAAGACAATCCCACAGATACGCAGTATTTT
cdr3_aa: CASSQDNPTDTQYF

j_call: TRBJ1-6
v_call: TRBV7-9
clone_size: .
d_call: .
cdr3_nt: TGTGCCAGCAGCTTAACGGGCTCCCTCTATAATTCACCCCTCCACTTT
cdr3_aa: CASSLTGSLYNSPLHF

j_call: TRBJ1-1
v_call: TRBV5-6
clone_size: .
d_call: .
cdr3_nt: TGTGCCAGCAGCTTGGCCTATAATGTGAACACTGAAGCTTTCTTT
cdr3_aa: CASSLAYNVNTEAFF

j_call: TRBJ1-3
v_call: TRBV11-2
clone_size: .
d_call: .
cdr3_nt: TGTGCCAGCAGCTTTCTAGTGGCAGGCTCTGGAAACACCATATATTTT
cdr3_aa: CASSFLVAGSGNTIYF

j_call: TRBJ1-2
v_call: TRBV7-2
clone_size: once
d_call: .
cdr3_nt: TGTGCCAGCAGCTCCGGACAGGGCTACACCTTC
cdr3_aa: CASSSGQGYTF

j_call: TRBJ2-1
v_call: TRBV5-1
clone_size: .
d_call: .
cdr3_nt: TGCGCCAGCAGCTTGGGCCAGGCACACAATGAGCAGTTCTTC
cdr3_aa: CASSLGQAHNEQFF

j_call: TRBJ2-7
v_call: TRBV14
clone_size: .
d_call: TRBD1
cdr3_nt: TGTGCCAGCAGCCAGACCGGGACAGGGGACGAGCAGTACTTC
cdr3_aa: CASSQTGTGDEQYF

j_call: TRBJ2-3
v_call: TRBV19
clone_size: once
d_call: .
cdr3_nt: TGTGCCAGTAGTATCGGCTTCACAGATACGCAGTATTTT
cdr3_aa: CASSIGFTDTQYF

j_call: TRBJ1-2
v_call: TRBV21-1
clone_size: .
d_call: .
cdr3_nt: TGTGCCAGCAGCTGGGGCAGACCTTATGGCTACACCTTC
cdr3_aa: CASSWGRPYGYTF

j_call: TRBJ2-3
v_call: TRBV9
clone_size: .
d_call: TRBD2
cdr3_nt: TGTGCCAGCAGCGGAAGAGCGGGGGGCTCCACTAGCACAGATACGCAGTATTTT
cdr3_aa: CASSGRAGGSTSTDTQYF

j_call: TRBJ2-2
v_call: TRBV19
clone_size: few
d_call: TRBD2
cdr3_nt: TGTGCCAGTAGTAAGCGGGGAAGAAACACCGGGGAGCTGTTTTTT
cdr3_aa: CASSKRGRNTGELFF

j_call: TRBJ2-7
v_call: TRBV3-1/TRBV3-2
clone_size: .
d_call: .
cdr3_nt: TGTGCCAGCAGTCTCGGGGCGGGGTACTCCTACGAGCAGTACTTC
cdr3_aa: CASSLGAGYSYEQYF

j_call: TRBJ2-3
v_call: TRBV6-2/TRBV6-3
clone_size: .
d_call: .
cdr3_nt: TGTGCCAGCAGTTACTCGAGTAGTGGCGGGGGCGCAGATACGCAGTATTTT
cdr3_aa: CASSYSSSGGGADTQYF

j_call: TRBJ1-6
v_call: TRBV5-1
clone_size: .
d_call: .
cdr3_nt: TGCGCCAGCAGCTCAACTCCGACAGGTCTCGATTCACCCCTCCACTTT
cdr3_aa: CASSSTPTGLDSPLHF

j_call: TRBJ2-1
v_call: TRBV4-3
clone_size: once
d_call: TRBD2
cdr3_nt: TGCGCCAGCAGCCAAGATCCTTCTAGCGGGGGGTTCAATGAGCAGTTCTTC
cdr3_aa: CASSQDPSSGGFNEQFF

j_call: TRBJ2-7
v_call: TRBV5-6
clone_size: .
d_call: TRBD1
cdr3_nt: TGTGCCAGCAGCTTCTTGACAGGGGGCGACGAGCAGTACTTC
cdr3_aa: CASSFLTGGDEQYF

j_call: TRBJ1-1
v_call: TRBV7-9
clone_size: .
d_call: .
cdr3_nt: TGTGCCAGCAGCCAAACAGGGACCGAAGCTTTCTTT
cdr3_aa: CASSQTGTEAFF

j_call: TRBJ2-7
v_call: TRBV7-2
clone_size: .
d_call: TRBD2
cdr3_nt: TGTGCCAGCAGCCCACCCGGGACTAGCGGGGAGGCCTACGAGCAGTACTTC
cdr3_aa: CASSPPGTSGEAYEQYF

j_call: TRBJ2-3
v_call: TRBV5-4
clone_size: .
d_call: .
cdr3_nt: TGTGCCAGCAGTAGCGGATCTAGCACAGATACGCAGTATTTT
cdr3_aa: CASSSGSSTDTQYF

j_call: TRBJ2-5
v_call: TRBV2
clone_size: .
d_call: .
cdr3_nt: TGTGCCAGCAGTGGAACGCCGGGGGCGGGAGAGACCCAGTACTTC
cdr3_aa: CASSGTPGAGETQYF

j_call: TRBJ1-2
v_call: TRBV6-1
clone_size: .
d_call: .
cdr3_nt: TGTGCCAGCAGTGAGTGGGGGGGCTATGGCTACACCTTC
cdr3_aa: CASSEWGGYGYTF

j_call: TRBJ2-3
v_call: TRBV29-1
clone_size: .
d_call: .
cdr3_nt: TGCAGCGTTGTATGGCGCACAGATACGCAGTATTTT
cdr3_aa: CSVVWRTDTQYF